The TCR beta chain under discussion was sequenced for a study of control samples from healthy donors and cancer patients (dated by TCRdb to the early 2020s). About this clone itself: The antigen it recognizes is unknown. No much larger clone exists at a distance of one base, and base qualities are not known.

Library construction relied on the immunoSEQ multiplex PCR assay. Held by TCRdb, this immuneACCESS table contains in-frame sequences only and omits some clones. Under half of the omission traces to an unresolved V gene where checked; the cause of the rest is unknown. The table for this sample lists about 120,000 clones; around 87% of them were counted only once. The ten largest clones capture 2.9% of the sample. The junction shows trimming of 0 bases on V and 3 bases on J, and the gene matches do not reach 6 bases of it. The germline V gene specifies SGHRS as CDR1 and YFSETQ as CDR2. The CDR3 numbers 15 residues from cysteine through phenylalanine. Just CDR3 DNA is preserved here, 45 bases in frame from base 1.

The V gene is TRBV5-1 and the J gene is TRBJ2-7; 7 bases in between match TRBD1. The clonotype was recovered from a man aged 60 to 69 in good health. Sequencing input: blood. This receptor has the CDR3 CASSLEGGILYEQYF. In nucleotides, the sequence is TGCGCCAGCAGCTTGGAAGGGGGCATCCTCTACGAGCAGTACTTC.